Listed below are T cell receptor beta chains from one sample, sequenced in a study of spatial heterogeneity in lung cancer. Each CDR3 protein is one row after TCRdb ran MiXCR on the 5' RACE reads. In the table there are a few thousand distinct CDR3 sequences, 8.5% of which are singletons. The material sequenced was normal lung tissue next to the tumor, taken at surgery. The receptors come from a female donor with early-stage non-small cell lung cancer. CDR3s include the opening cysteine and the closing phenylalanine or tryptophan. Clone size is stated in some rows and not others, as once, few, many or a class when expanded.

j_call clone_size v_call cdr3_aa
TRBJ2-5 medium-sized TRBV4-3 CASSQDLITVGSGETQYF
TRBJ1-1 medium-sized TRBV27 CASSLGGVGVTEAFF
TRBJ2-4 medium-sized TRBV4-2 CASSQGETTGNLAKNIQYF
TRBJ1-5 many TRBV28 CASRTDYLGNQPQHF
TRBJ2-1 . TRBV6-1 CASLRGPFVEQFF
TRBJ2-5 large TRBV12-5 CASAPSAGSGETQYF
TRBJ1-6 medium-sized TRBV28 CASSFPGAGPNSPLHF
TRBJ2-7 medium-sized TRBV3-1 CASSQVGQQYF
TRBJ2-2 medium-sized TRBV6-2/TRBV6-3 CASTPGVAGVPRELFF
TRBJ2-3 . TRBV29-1 CSVDQGGTDTQYF
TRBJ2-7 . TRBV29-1 CSVDHSLTYEQYF
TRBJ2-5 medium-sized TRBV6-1 CASSDGGTQYF
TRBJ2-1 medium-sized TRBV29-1 CSVVQPGEQFF
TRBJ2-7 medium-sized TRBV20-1 CSARSIHEQYF
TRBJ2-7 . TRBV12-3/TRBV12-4 CASNIPGGEQYF
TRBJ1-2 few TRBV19 CASSLGRYQLYSYTF
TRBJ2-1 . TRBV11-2 CASSPEGLAGVRKATSEQFF
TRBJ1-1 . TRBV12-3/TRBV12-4 CASRKGQGAMNTEAFF
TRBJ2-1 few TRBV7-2 CASSLRLAGAYYNEQFF
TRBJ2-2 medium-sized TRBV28 CASSIRGSGELFF
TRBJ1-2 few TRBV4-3 CASSQEGNYGYTF
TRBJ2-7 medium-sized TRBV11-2 CASSLVGGHYEQYF
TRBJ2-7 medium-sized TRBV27 CASSFTSPGTGDDEQYF
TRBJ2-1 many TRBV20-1 CSARDFRTLTGDYNEQFF